Sequencing of this TCR beta chain was carried out in a study of T cells in Graves' hyperthyroidism and ophthalmopathy. This clonotype has at least ten counts. The PBMCs had their origin in roughly 9.4 ml of fresh peripheral blood. Amplification targeted TCR beta CDR3 regions from RNA transcripts. First-round RT-PCR with HTBI primers amplified the TCR CDR3 region. Using its own MiXCR run on the multiplex PCR reads, TCRdb lists one record per CDR3 protein. The sample records roughly 500,000 distinct CDR3 sequences, roughly a quarter being singletons. The receptor was isolated from a woman aged 25-40 years with Graves' ophthalmopathy. Input material: blood.

For the CDR3, the DNA is TGTGCCATCCTTAAACAGGAAAATGGCTACACCTTC. Translation: CAILKQENGYTF. V is TRBV28 and J is TRBJ1-2; perhaps TRBD1 as D (5 bases). Germline assignment: CDR1 MDHEN and CDR2 SYDVKM. This CDR3 comprises 12 residues. Trimming took off 10 bases at V and 6 bases at J, with 15 bases between the two ends.